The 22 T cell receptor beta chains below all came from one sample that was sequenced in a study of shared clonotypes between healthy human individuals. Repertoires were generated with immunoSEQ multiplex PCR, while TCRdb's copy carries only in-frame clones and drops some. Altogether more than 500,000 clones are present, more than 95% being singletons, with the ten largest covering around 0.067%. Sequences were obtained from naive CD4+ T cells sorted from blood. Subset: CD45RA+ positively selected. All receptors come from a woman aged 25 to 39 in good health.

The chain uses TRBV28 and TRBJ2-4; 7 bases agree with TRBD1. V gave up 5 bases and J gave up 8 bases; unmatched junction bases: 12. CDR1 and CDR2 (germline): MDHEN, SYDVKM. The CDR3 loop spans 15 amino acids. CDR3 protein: CASSEGQISHDIQYF. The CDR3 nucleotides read TGTGCCAGCAGTGAGGGACAGATTAGCCATGACATTCAGTACTTC. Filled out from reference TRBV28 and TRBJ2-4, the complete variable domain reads DVKVTQSSRYLVKRTGEKVFLECVQDMDHENMFWYRQDPGLGLRLIYFSYDVKMKEKGDIPEGYSVSREKKERFSLILESASTNQTSMYLCASSEGQISHDIQYFGAGTRLSVL.

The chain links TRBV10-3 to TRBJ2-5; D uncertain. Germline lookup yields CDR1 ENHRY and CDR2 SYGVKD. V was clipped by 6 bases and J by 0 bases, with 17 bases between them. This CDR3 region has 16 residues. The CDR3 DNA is TGTGCCATCAGATTGGGCGGCAGTAATAACCAAGAGACCCAGTACTTC. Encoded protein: CAIRLGGSNNQETQYF.

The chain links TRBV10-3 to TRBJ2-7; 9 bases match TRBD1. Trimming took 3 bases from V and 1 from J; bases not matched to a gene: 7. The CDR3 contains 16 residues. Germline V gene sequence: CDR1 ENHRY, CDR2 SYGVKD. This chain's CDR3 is CAISDSGTGSSYEQYF. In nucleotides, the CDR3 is TGTGCCATCAGTGACTCCGGGACAGGGTCTTCCTACGAGCAGTACTTC.

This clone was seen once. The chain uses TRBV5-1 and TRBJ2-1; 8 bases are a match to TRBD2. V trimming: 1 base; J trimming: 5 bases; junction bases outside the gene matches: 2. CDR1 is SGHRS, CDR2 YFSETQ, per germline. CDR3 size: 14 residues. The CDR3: CASSLTSGNNEQFF. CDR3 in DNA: TGCGCCAGCAGCTTGACTAGCGGAAACAATGAGCAGTTCTTC.

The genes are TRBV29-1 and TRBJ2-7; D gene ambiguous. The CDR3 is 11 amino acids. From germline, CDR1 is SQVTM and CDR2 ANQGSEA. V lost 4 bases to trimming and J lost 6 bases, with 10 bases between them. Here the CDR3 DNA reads TGCAGCGTTGGGTCCAGCAGCGAGCAGTACTTC. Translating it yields CSVGSSSEQYF.

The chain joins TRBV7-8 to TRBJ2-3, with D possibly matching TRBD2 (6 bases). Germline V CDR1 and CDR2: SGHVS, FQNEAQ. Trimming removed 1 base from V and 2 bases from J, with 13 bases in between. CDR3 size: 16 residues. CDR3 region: CASSLEAGLNTDTQYF. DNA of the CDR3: TGTGCCAGCAGCTTAGAGGCGGGGCTTAACACAGATACGCAGTATTTT.

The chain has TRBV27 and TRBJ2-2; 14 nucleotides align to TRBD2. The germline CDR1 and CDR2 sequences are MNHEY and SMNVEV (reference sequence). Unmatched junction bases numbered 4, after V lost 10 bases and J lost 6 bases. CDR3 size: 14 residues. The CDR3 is CATGLAGGAGELFF. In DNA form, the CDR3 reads TGTGCCACCGGACTAGCGGGAGGCGCCGGGGAGCTGTTTTTT.

In DNA form, the CDR3 reads TGTGCCAGCAGTCCCCTGTGGATCAATGAGCAGTTCTTC. It translates to CASSPLWINEQFF. The gene calls are TRBV28 and TRBJ2-1; D gene ambiguous. CDR1 and CDR2 from the germline V gene are MDHEN and SYDVKM. This CDR3 is 13 amino acids long. V dropped 5 bases and J dropped 6 bases, with 11 bases sitting between them.

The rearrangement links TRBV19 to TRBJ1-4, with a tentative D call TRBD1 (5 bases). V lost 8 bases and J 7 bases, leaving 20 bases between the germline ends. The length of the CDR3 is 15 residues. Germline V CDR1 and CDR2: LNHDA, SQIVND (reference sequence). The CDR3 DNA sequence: TGTGCCAGTGCCCGAGCCGGGACGGGTGGTGAAAAACTGTTTTTT. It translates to CASARAGTGGEKLFF.

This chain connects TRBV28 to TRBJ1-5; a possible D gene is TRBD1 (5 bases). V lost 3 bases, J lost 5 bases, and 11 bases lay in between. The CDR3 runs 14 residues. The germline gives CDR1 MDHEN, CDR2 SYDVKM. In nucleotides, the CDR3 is TGTGCCAGCAGTTTTCGACAGTCCCATCAGCCCCAGCATTTT. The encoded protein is CASSFRQSHQPQHF.

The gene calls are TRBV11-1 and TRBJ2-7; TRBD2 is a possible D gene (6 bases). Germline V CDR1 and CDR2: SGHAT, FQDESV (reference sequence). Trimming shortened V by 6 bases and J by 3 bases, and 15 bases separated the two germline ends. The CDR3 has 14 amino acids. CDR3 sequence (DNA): TGTGCCAGCAGTAGACTCCGGGACTTCTACGAGCAGTACTTC. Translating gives CASSRLRDFYEQYF. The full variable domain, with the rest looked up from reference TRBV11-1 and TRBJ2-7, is EAEVAQSPRYKITEKSQAVAFWCDPISGHATLYWYRQILGQGPELLVQFQDESVVDDSQLPKDRFSAERLKGVDSTLKIQPAELGDSAMYLCASSRLRDFYEQYFGPGTRLTVT.

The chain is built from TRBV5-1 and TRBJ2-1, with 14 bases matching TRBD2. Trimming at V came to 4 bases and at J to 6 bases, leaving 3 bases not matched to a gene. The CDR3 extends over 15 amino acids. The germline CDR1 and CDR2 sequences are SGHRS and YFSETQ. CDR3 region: CASSQGTSGSNEQFF. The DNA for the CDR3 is TGCGCCAGCAGCCAAGGGACTAGCGGGAGCAATGAGCAGTTCTTC.

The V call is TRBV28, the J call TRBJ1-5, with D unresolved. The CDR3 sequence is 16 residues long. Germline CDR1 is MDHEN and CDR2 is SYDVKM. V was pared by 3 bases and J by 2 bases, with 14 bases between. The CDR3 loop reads CASSFGGRRGNQPQHF. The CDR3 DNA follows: TGTGCCAGCAGTTTTGGCGGGCGTAGGGGCAATCAGCCCCAGCATTTT.

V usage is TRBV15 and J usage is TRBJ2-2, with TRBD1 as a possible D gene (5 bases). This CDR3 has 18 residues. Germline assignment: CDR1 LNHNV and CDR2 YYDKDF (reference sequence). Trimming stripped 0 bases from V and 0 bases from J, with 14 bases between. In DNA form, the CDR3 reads TGTGCCACCAGCAGAGATCGGAACAGGCCTTCGAACACCGGGGAGCTGTTTTTT. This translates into CATSRDRNRPSNTGELFF.

The CDR3 reads CASSLPTGTARGYTF. DNA of the CDR3: TGTGCCAGTAGCTTGCCGACCGGGACAGCGCGGGGCTACACCTTC. The chain is built from TRBV19 and TRBJ1-2; the match to TRBD1 covers 7 bases. The CDR3 runs 15 residues. Per the germline V gene, CDR1 is LNHDA and CDR2 is SQIVND (reference sequence). The V segment lost 6 bases and the J segment 8 bases; nucleotides outside the gene matches: 15.

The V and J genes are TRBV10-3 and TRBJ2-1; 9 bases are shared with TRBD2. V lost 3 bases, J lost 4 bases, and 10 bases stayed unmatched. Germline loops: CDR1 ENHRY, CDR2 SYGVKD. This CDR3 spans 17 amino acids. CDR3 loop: CAISDPLAGVGYNEQFF. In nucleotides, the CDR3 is TGTGCCATCAGTGACCCCTTAGCGGGAGTAGGGTACAATGAGCAGTTCTTC.

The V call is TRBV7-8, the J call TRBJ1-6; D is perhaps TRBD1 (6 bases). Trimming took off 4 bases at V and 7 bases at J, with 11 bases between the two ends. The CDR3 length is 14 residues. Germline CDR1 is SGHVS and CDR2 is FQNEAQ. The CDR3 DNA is TGTGCCAGCAGCTGGGGCAGGGGCAATTCACCCCTCCACTTT. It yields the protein CASSWGRGNSPLHF.

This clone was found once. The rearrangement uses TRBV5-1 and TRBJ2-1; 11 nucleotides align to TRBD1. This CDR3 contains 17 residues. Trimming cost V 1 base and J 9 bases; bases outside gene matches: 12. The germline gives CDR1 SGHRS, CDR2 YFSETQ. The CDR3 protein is CASSLFRDRGVSSEQFF. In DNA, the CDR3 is TGCGCCAGCAGCTTGTTCCGGGACAGGGGGGTCTCGAGTGAGCAGTTCTTC.

CDR3 loop: CASSLGSLSSPLHF. CDR3 nucleotides: TGTGCCAGCAGCTTAGGCAGCCTTAGTTCACCCCTCCACTTT. The chain links TRBV11-2 to TRBJ1-6; D gene uncertain. V was trimmed by 1 base and J by 9 bases, leaving 10 bases between them. The CDR3 is 14 residues long. CDR1 and CDR2 (germline): SGHAT, FQNNGV.

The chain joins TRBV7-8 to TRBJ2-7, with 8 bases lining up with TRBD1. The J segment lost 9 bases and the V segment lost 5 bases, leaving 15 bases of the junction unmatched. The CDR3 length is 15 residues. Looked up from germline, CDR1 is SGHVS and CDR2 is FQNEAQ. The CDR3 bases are TGTGCCAGCAGCCTACGAGAGACAGGGGCACCTCTGCAGTACTTC. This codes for CASSLRETGAPLQYF.

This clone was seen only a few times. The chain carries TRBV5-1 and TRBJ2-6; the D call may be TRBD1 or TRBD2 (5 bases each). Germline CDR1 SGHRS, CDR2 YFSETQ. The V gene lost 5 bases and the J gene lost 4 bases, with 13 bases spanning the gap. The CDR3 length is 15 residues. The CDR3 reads CASSGAGTGANVLTF. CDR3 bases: TGCGCCAGCAGTGGGGCGGGTACCGGGGCCAACGTCCTGACTTTC.

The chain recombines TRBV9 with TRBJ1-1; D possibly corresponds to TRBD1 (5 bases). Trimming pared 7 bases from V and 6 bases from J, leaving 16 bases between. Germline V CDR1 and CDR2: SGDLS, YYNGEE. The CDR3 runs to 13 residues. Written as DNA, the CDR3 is TGTGCCAGCTCCCCGGGGGAACAGGCTGAAGCTTTCTTT. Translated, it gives CASSPGEQAEAFF.